These 5 T cell receptor beta chains came from one sample sequenced in a study of shared clonotypes between healthy human individuals. TCRdb's table, derived via immunoSEQ multiplex PCR, lists solely in-frame clones and lacks some. The table lists just over 2,000,000 clones, approximately 94% of them singletons, with 1.1% in the top ten. In the naive CD8 group, cells lacked CD45RO and were positively selected for CCR7, so terminally differentiated effector memory CD45RA+ cells were left out. Sample: naive CD8+ T cells sorted from blood. The source of these receptors is a man aged 18 to 35 in good health.

The J gene is TRBJ1-2, the V gene TRBV14, with D unresolved. V was clipped by 1 base and J by 5 bases, with 8 bases between them. The CDR3 length is 13 residues. Germline CDR1 and CDR2: SGHDN and FVKESK. This chain's CDR3 is CASSQGSGYGYTF. In DNA, the CDR3 is TGTGCCAGCAGCCAAGGGTCAGGTTATGGCTACACCTTC. Full variable domain (rest looked up from reference TRBV14 and TRBJ1-2): EAGVTQFPSHSVIEKGQTVTLRCDPISGHDNLYWYRRVMGKEIKFLLHFVKESKQDESGMPNNRFLAERTGGTYSTLKVQPAELEDSGVYFCASSQGSGYGYTFGSGTRLTVV.

This chain joins TRBV5-6 and TRBJ2-7, with D perhaps assigned TRBD1 or TRBD2 (5 bases each). The CDR3 is made up of 14 amino acids. The germline gives CDR1 SGHDT, CDR2 YYEEEE. V lost 3 bases and J lost 3, with 13 bases in between. The CDR3 is CASSSQGAHYEQYF. The CDR3 DNA sequence: TGTGCCAGCAGCTCCCAGGGAGCCCACTACGAGCAGTACTTC.

The rearrangement links TRBV7-9 to TRBJ2-3; 10 nucleotides align to TRBD2. The CDR3 is made up of 19 amino acids. The ends lost 5 bases at V and 2 bases at J; junction bases unmatched: 16. CDR1 is SEHNR, CDR2 FQNEAQ, per germline (reference sequence). This CDR3 is CASSARTSGRNFNTDTQYF. DNA for the CDR3: TGTGCCAGCAGCGCTAGGACTAGCGGAAGAAATTTCAACACAGATACGCAGTATTTT.

Of note for this clone: This specimen includes other DNA sequences encoding the same CDR3. The rearrangement uses TRBV4-1 and TRBJ2-7; unclear D gene. The V end lost 0 bases, the J end lost 2 bases, and 8 bases lay between the germline ends. Germline lookup yields CDR1 MGHRA and CDR2 YSYEKL. This CDR3 region has 14 residues. The CDR3 reads CASSQDYRAYEQYF. The CDR3 DNA reads TGCGCCAGCAGCCAAGATTACCGGGCCTACGAGCAGTACTTC.

This chain uses TRBV7-9 with TRBJ1-2; tentative D call: TRBD1 (6 bases). The V gene's germline CDR1 is SEHNR and CDR2 FQNEAQ (reference sequence). There are 16 residues in the CDR3. Trimming stripped 4 bases from V and 2 bases from J, with 17 bases between. CDR3 nucleotides: TGTGCCAGCAGCTCAATACGAACAGGGTTGAACTATGGCTACACCTTC. Translated, it gives CASSSIRTGLNYGYTF.